The 16 T cell receptor beta chains reported below all come from one sample, sequenced in a study of glioma-infiltrating T cells after dendritic cell vaccination (dated by TCRdb to the mid-2010s). Libraries were made using the immunoSEQ multiplex PCR assay. This is the immuneACCESS table as TCRdb keeps it, with only in-frame sequences that have V and J called. A part of the clones is gone; compared with another copy, unresolved V genes explain less than half, and the rest is unexplained. In this sample the table shows 60,000 to 70,000 clones, 75% to 85% of which occur a single time. The leading ten clones occupy 9.2% of the sample. The sequencing here drew on blood, taken before dendritic cell vaccination. The receptors originated from a human donor with glioblastoma.

This chain connects TRBV10-1 to TRBJ2-5, with TRBD2 matching over 10 bases. Germline-derived CDR1 and CDR2 are WNHNN and SYGVQD (reference sequence). The junction had 9 bases not matched to a gene; V was cut back by 5 bases and J by 0 bases. The CDR3 has 17 residues. DNA for the CDR3: TGCGCCAGCAGTCAGCCAAAGACTAGCGGGTACCAAGAGACCCAGTACTTC. Residues: CASSQPKTSGYQETQYF.

The V gene is TRBV6-5, the J gene TRBJ2-7; a weak D match, TRBD2 (5 bases). V was clipped by 10 bases and J by 5 bases, with 21 bases between them. Germline V gene lookup returns CDR1 MNHEY and CDR2 SVGAGI. The CDR3 covers 14 residues. The DNA for the CDR3 is TGTGCCACCCAGCCCCGAGGGTATCGCCACGAGCAGTACTTC. Protein sequence: CATQPRGYRHEQYF.

CDR3 amino acids: CASSLPHAGLGGYTF. Written as DNA, the CDR3 is TGTGCCAGCAGTCTGCCCCATGCCGGGTTGGGTGGCTACACCTTC. This sequence joins TRBV28 and TRBJ1-2, with no clear D. The CDR3 has 15 amino acids. V was cut by 5 bases and J by 7 bases, with 20 bases left in between. Germline V gene sequence: CDR1 MDHEN, CDR2 SYDVKM.

The J gene is TRBJ1-2, the V gene TRBV6-4; D unclear. CDR3 size: 12 residues. Between the trimmed V and J ends, which lost 7 bases and 0 bases, there was a span of 6 bases. The germline V gene encodes CDR1 MRHNA and CDR2 SNTAGT. CDR3 protein: CASICANYGYTF. The CDR3 bases are TGTGCCAGCATATGCGCTAACTATGGCTACACCTTC.

In DNA form, the CDR3 reads TGTGCCAGCAGCTTACTAGCGGGGTCCTACAATGAGCAGTTCTTC. Amino acids: CASSLLAGSYNEQFF. The chain employs TRBV5-4 and TRBJ2-1; TRBD2 matches 10 bases. Trimming removed 2 bases from V and 1 base from J; junction bases left unmatched: 0. Looked up from germline, CDR1 is SGHNT and CDR2 is YYREEE (reference sequence). This CDR3 is 15 amino acids long.

This clone was picked up a small number of times. The chain combines TRBV7-9 with TRBJ1-4, with 11 bases identical to TRBD1. Trimming at V came to 4 bases and at J to 8 bases, leaving 6 bases not matched to a gene. Germline lookup yields CDR1 SEHNR and CDR2 FQNEAQ (reference sequence). The CDR3 extends over 15 amino acids. The CDR3 DNA follows: TGTGCCAGCAGCTGGCCGGGACAGGGGGAGGAAAAACTGTTTTTT. It codes for CASSWPGQGEEKLFF. The variable domain in full, completed from reference TRBV7-9 and TRBJ1-4, reads DTGVSQNPRHKITKRGQNVTFRCDPISEHNRLYWYRQTLGQGPEFLTYFQNEAQLEKSRLLSDRFSAERPKGSFSTLEIQRTEQGDSAMYLCASSWPGQGEEKLFFGSGTQLSVL.

This clone was observed a single time. This rearrangement joins TRBV9 to TRBJ2-5; 11 positions match TRBD2. Germline V gene lookup returns CDR1 SGDLS and CDR2 YYNGEE. After removal of 3 bases from V and 4 bases from J, the junction contained 8 bases not matched to a gene. The CDR3 has 16 amino acids. The CDR3 sequence: CASSGLSGGALETQYF. DNA of the CDR3: TGTGCCAGCAGCGGCCTTAGCGGGGGGGCTTTAGAGACCCAGTACTTC.

This sequence joins TRBV11-3 and TRBJ2-1, with 9 bases matching TRBD1. Germline values: CDR1 SGHNT, CDR2 YENEEA. After removal of 5 bases from V and 6 bases from J, the junction contained 8 bases not matched to a gene. CDR3 length equals 15 residues. This chain's CDR3 is CASSNWDREGNEQFF. DNA of the CDR3: TGTGCCAGCAGCAATTGGGACAGGGAAGGCAATGAGCAGTTCTTC.

This chain joins TRBV7-9 and TRBJ2-3; D possibly corresponds to TRBD1 (6 bases). Germline lookup yields CDR1 SEHNR and CDR2 FQNEAQ (reference sequence). Deletions cut 4 bases from V and 1 base from J, with 12 bases between. The CDR3 consists of 15 residues. CDR3 DNA sequence: TGTGCCAGCAGCTCAGGGGACGGACGCACAGATACGCAGTATTTT. This gives the protein CASSSGDGRTDTQYF.

V usage is TRBV2 and J usage is TRBJ2-5, with 7 positions matching TRBD1. Trimming at V came to 6 bases and at J to 2 bases, leaving 12 bases not matched to a gene. Germline CDR1 SNHLY, CDR2 FYNNEI. The CDR3 length is 16 residues. The CDR3 is CASRGLTGPLQETQYF. In nucleotides, the CDR3 is TGTGCCAGCAGAGGCCTGACAGGGCCCCTTCAAGAGACCCAGTACTTC.

The V and J genes are TRBV9 and TRBJ1-5, with D possibly being TRBD1 (6 bases). The CDR3 sequence is 16 residues long. The germline V gene encodes CDR1 SGDLS and CDR2 YYNGEE. The V end was cut by 0 bases, the J end by 0 bases, with 10 bases between. CDR3 DNA: TGTGCCAGCAGCGTAGATGCAGGGGCTAGCAATCAGCCCCAGCATTTT. It yields the protein CASSVDAGASNQPQHF.

This sequence joins TRBV7-9 and TRBJ1-1; no definite D call. There are 13 residues in the CDR3. CDR1 is SEHNR and CDR2 is FQNEAQ in the germline V gene (reference sequence). Trimming removed 3 bases from V and 5 bases from J, with 10 bases in between. CDR3: CASSFTAPTEAFF. CDR3 DNA: TGTGCCAGCAGCTTTACAGCTCCTACTGAAGCTTTCTTT. The variable domain in full, completed from reference TRBV7-9 and TRBJ1-1, reads DTGVSQNPRHKITKRGQNVTFRCDPISEHNRLYWYRQTLGQGPEFLTYFQNEAQLEKSRLLSDRFSAERPKGSFSTLEIQRTEQGDSAMYLCASSFTAPTEAFFGQGTRLTVV.

The chain is built from TRBV11-2 and TRBJ2-6; 11 bases match TRBD1. V dropped 4 bases and J dropped 4; count of bases not matched to a gene: 9. The CDR3 has 18 amino acids. Germline V gene sequence: CDR1 SGHAT, CDR2 FQNNGV. The CDR3: CASSSTDRGRGGANVLTF. The CDR3 region has the DNA TGTGCCAGCAGCTCCACGGACAGGGGGCGAGGAGGGGCCAACGTCCTGACTTTC.

The chain carries TRBV11-3 and TRBJ2-5, with D possibly being TRBD1 (6 bases). The CDR3 spans 14 residues. Germline V gives CDR1 SGHNT, CDR2 YENEEA. V was cut by 4 bases and J by 2 bases, with 11 bases left in between. CDR3 DNA sequence: TGTGCCAGCAGCTCACGGACAGATCAAGAGACCCAGTACTTC. Protein product: CASSSRTDQETQYF.

The chain joins TRBV6-1 to TRBJ1-2; D is possibly TRBD1 (5 bases). Germline values: CDR1 MNHNS, CDR2 SASEGT. V shed 3 bases and J shed 7 bases, with 15 bases lying between them. The CDR3 is made up of 14 amino acids. CDR3 in amino acids: CASSDGRELAGYTF. CDR3 DNA: TGTGCCAGCAGTGATGGCAGGGAACTCGCTGGCTACACCTTC.

V gene TRBV7-9 combines with J gene TRBJ2-3, with a tentative D call TRBD1 (5 bases). Germline V gene lookup returns CDR1 SEHNR and CDR2 FQNEAQ (reference sequence). V was clipped by 7 bases and J by 0 bases, with 14 bases between them. The CDR3 is 15 amino acids. The CDR3 region is CASTTVSLSTDTQYF. CDR3 in DNA: TGTGCCAGCACGACAGTTAGCCTAAGCACAGATACGCAGTATTTT.